The 29 T cell receptor beta chains given below trace back to one sample, sequenced in a study of cytomegalovirus exposure and HLA in healthy donors. The PCR made use of 60 Vbeta and 13 Jbeta primers. Clones were sequenced by immunoSEQ multiplex PCR, and TCRdb holds only the in-frame ones, with some missing. Here the sample spans some 190,000 clones, roughly 86% being singletons. The material sequenced was PBMCs. These receptors came from a young woman in good health and CMV-seronegative.

The chain links TRBV30 to TRBJ1-4; TRBD1 matches at 9 bases. The CDR3 is 14 amino acids. V gave up 2 bases and J gave up 5 bases; unmatched junction bases: 3. CDR1 GTSNPN and CDR2 SVGIG come from the germline V gene (reference sequence). CDR3 amino acids: CAWSRQGGNEKLFF. As DNA, the CDR3 is TGTGCCTGGAGTCGACAGGGGGGGAATGAAAAACTGTTTTTT.

The J gene is TRBJ1-1, the V gene TRBV21-1. TRBV21-1 is flagged as a pseudogene. The CDR3 is 15 residues long. Here the CDR3 DNA reads TGTGCCAGCAGGGAAGGAGTTAAGGTCCTCACTGAAGCTTTCTTT. Its translation is CASREGVKVLTEAFF.

This clone was found once. This chain uses TRBV15 with TRBJ2-1; TRBD1 matches 10 bases. This CDR3 contains 17 residues. CDR1 LNHNV and CDR2 YYDKDF come from the germline V gene (reference sequence). V gave up 0 bases and J gave up 4 bases; unmatched junction bases: 6. This CDR3 is CATSRELGQGLYNEQFF. CDR3 in DNA: TGTGCCACCAGCAGAGAATTGGGACAGGGGTTATACAATGAGCAGTTCTTC. Variable domain in full (rest from reference TRBV15 and TRBJ2-1): DAMVIQNPRYQVTQFGKPVTLSCSQTLNHNVMYWYQQKSSQAPKLLFHYYDKDFNNEADTPDNFQSRRPNTSFCFLDIRSPGLGDTAMYLCATSRELGQGLYNEQFFGPGTRLTVL.

This clone was found once. The rearrangement uses TRBV6-5 and TRBJ1-2, with TRBD1 identical over 10 bases. CDR3 length equals 15 residues. Trimming at V came to 6 bases and at J to 4 bases, leaving 8 bases not matched to a gene. Germline V gene sequence: CDR1 MNHEY, CDR2 SVGAGI. The CDR3 nucleotides read TGTGCCAGCAGCCCTACGACAGGGGGCGGCTATGGCTACACCTTC. Translation: CASSPTTGGGYGYTF.

The V gene is TRBV27, the J gene TRBJ1-1, with TRBD1 as a possible D gene (5 bases). Germline loops: CDR1 MNHEY, CDR2 SMNVEV (reference sequence). V shed 3 bases and J shed 0 bases, with 11 bases lying between them. The CDR3 has 15 residues. The DNA for the CDR3 is TGTGCCAGCAGTTTCGGACACGCCATGAACACTGAAGCTTTCTTT. As protein: CASSFGHAMNTEAFF.

The chain joins TRBV30 to TRBJ2-7; D is perhaps TRBD1 (6 bases). Germline CDR1 GTSNPN, CDR2 SVGIG (reference sequence). Between the trimmed V and J ends, which lost 6 bases and 0 bases, there was a span of 15 bases. This CDR3 has 14 amino acids. The CDR3 region has the DNA TGTGCCTGCTACCCGGGGACAAGCTCCTACGAGCAGTACTTC. It codes for CACYPGTSSYEQYF.

This chain connects TRBV7-9 to TRBJ2-5; D gene uncertain. With 3 bases removed from V and 1 base from J, the gap between germline ends came to 6 bases. The CDR3 loop spans 13 amino acids. Germline V gene data show CDR1 as SEHNR and CDR2 as FQNEAQ (reference sequence). The CDR3 region has the DNA TGTGCCAGCAGCTTTAGCCCCCAAGAGACCCAGTACTTC. Amino acids: CASSFSPQETQYF.

The V call is TRBV30, the J call TRBJ2-5, with D possibly being TRBD1 (9 bases). Germline V gene sequence: CDR1 GTSNPN, CDR2 SVGIG (reference sequence). The CDR3 runs to 14 residues. V shed 4 bases and J shed 5 bases, with 17 bases lying between them. The CDR3 coding sequence is TGTGCCTGGACCACAGGGGGCGGGGGGGAGACCCAGTACTTC. It specifies CAWTTGGGGETQYF.

The CDR3 sequence: CASSLRQGTTEAFF. CDR3 bases: TGTGCCAGCAGCCTTCGACAGGGGACCACTGAAGCTTTCTTT. The gene calls are TRBV6-5 and TRBJ1-1; 8 bases match TRBD1. This CDR3 has 14 amino acids. The V gene's germline CDR1 is MNHEY and CDR2 SVGAGI. The V and J ends lost 6 bases and 4 bases, in that order; junction bases with no gene match: 7.

The chain recombines TRBV30 with TRBJ1-2; a possible D gene is TRBD1 (5 bases). CDR1 and CDR2 from the germline V gene are GTSNPN and SVGIG (reference sequence). V shed 5 bases and J shed 0 bases, with 10 bases lying between them. This CDR3 spans 13 amino acids. CDR3 nucleotide sequence: TGTGCCTGGTCGGGGGGAGCTAACTATGGCTACACCTTC. Translating gives CAWSGGANYGYTF. Variable domain in full (rest from reference TRBV30 and TRBJ1-2): SQTIHQWPATLVQPVGSPLSLECTVEGTSNPNLYWYRQAAGRGLQLLFYSVGIGQISSEVPQNLSASRPQDRQFILSSKKLLLSDSGFYLCAWSGGANYGYTFGSGTRLTVV.

This sequence joins TRBV7-9 and TRBJ2-2, with a tentative D call TRBD2 (6 bases). The V end was cut by 1 base, the J end by 4 bases, with 13 bases between. Germline V gene data show CDR1 as SEHNR and CDR2 as FQNEAQ (reference sequence). This CDR3 has 16 residues. The CDR3 DNA reads TGTGCCAGCAGCTTAGTCCCACGTAGCGGCACCGGGGAGCTGTTTTTT. Translated, it gives CASSLVPRSGTGELFF.

The chain carries TRBV11-2 and TRBJ2-1, with TRBD1 matching 8 bases. The germline V gene has CDR1 SGHAT and CDR2 FQNNGV. The V gene end was trimmed by 0 bases and the J gene end by 5 bases; junction bases not matched to a gene: 6. This CDR3 comprises 16 residues. The CDR3 DNA sequence: TGTGCCAGCAGCTTAGAGGGACAGGTGGCGAACAATGAGCAGTTCTTC. Protein sequence: CASSLEGQVANNEQFF.

The chain employs TRBV15 and TRBJ2-1; 10 bases are shared with TRBD2. The CDR3 runs 17 residues. V gave up 4 bases and J gave up 6 bases; unmatched junction bases: 12. Germline CDR1 LNHNV, CDR2 YYDKDF (reference sequence). For the CDR3, the DNA is TGTGCCACCAGCACCACTCTAAGGGTAGCGGGAGGCAATGAGCAGTTCTTC. Its protein is CATSTTLRVAGGNEQFF.

The chain is built from TRBV30 and TRBJ2-7, with a possible D match to TRBD2 (6 bases). The CDR3 loop spans 13 amino acids. Germline V gene lookup returns CDR1 GTSNPN and CDR2 SVGIG (reference sequence). V was pared by 0 bases and J by 9 bases, with 15 bases between. The CDR3 DNA reads as TGTGCCTGGAGTGTACGGGGGTCACTGAGGCAGTACTTC. Protein: CAWSVRGSLRQYF. Full variable domain (outside the CDR3, taken from reference TRBV30 and TRBJ2-7): SQTIHQWPATLVQPVGSPLSLECTVEGTSNPNLYWYRQAAGRGLQLLFYSVGIGQISSEVPQNLSASRPQDRQFILSSKKLLLSDSGFYLCAWSVRGSLRQYFGPGTRLTVT.

The chain employs TRBV2 and TRBJ1-1, with D tentatively TRBD1 (6 bases). The CDR3 consists of 17 residues. Germline V gene sequence: CDR1 SNHLY, CDR2 FYNNEI. Trimming took 6 bases from V and 0 from J, leaving 20 bases between them. This chain's CDR3 is CASRMGRGEILNTEAFF. CDR3 bases: TGTGCCAGCAGGATGGGCAGGGGAGAGATCTTGAACACTGAAGCTTTCTTT.

This chain connects TRBV11-2 to TRBJ2-7, with 10 nucleotides matching TRBD2. The J segment lost 3 bases and the V segment lost 5 bases, leaving 10 bases of the junction unmatched. CDR1 SGHAT and CDR2 FQNNGV come from the germline V gene. The CDR3 sequence is 16 residues long. The DNA of the CDR3 is TGTGCCAGCAGCCCTAGTGGGACTAGCGCCGGCTACGAGCAGTACTTC. This gives the protein CASSPSGTSAGYEQYF. Full variable domain (outside the CDR3, taken from reference TRBV11-2 and TRBJ2-7): EAGVAQSPRYKIIEKRQSVAFWCNPISGHATLYWYQQILGQGPKLLIQFQNNGVVDDSQLPKDRFSAERLKGVDSTLKIQPAKLEDSAVYLCASSPSGTSAGYEQYFGPGTRLTVT.

This clone was recorded a few times. The J gene is TRBJ2-2, the V gene TRBV7-9, with 7 bases matching TRBD1. CDR1 and CDR2 (germline): SEHNR, FQNEAQ (reference sequence). The J segment lost 1 base and the V segment lost 5 bases, leaving 4 bases of the junction unmatched. The CDR3 covers 15 residues. CDR3 residues: CASSPQGVNTGELFF. In DNA, the CDR3 is TGTGCCAGCAGCCCGCAGGGGGTGAACACCGGGGAGCTGTTTTTT.

V usage is TRBV11-3 and J usage is TRBJ2-1; 8 bases line up with TRBD2. V lost 1 base and J lost 5; bases outside the gene matches: 7. CDR1 is SGHNT, CDR2 YENEEA, per germline. The CDR3 length is 16 residues. In nucleotides, the CDR3 is TGTGCCAGCAGCTTAGGAGGCGGGGGGCCTCACAATGAGCAGTTCTTC. Encoded protein: CASSLGGGGPHNEQFF.

The chain has TRBV7-9 and TRBJ2-7; maybe TRBD1 (5 bases). Germline CDR1 and CDR2: SEHNR and FQNEAQ (reference sequence). V was clipped by 3 bases and J by 1 base, with 7 bases between them. This CDR3 has 13 residues. CDR3 region: CASSLTASYEQYF. Here the CDR3 DNA reads TGTGCCAGCAGCTTGACAGCTTCCTACGAGCAGTACTTC.

The rearrangement joins TRBV5-1 to TRBJ2-3, with TRBD1 identical over 8 bases. Germline CDR1 is SGHRS and CDR2 is YFSETQ. V gave up 3 bases and J gave up 3 bases; unmatched junction bases: 3. CDR3 size: 14 residues. CDR3 in amino acids: CASSSGQGTDTQYF. CDR3 nucleotides: TGCGCCAGCAGCTCAGGACAGGGAACAGATACGCAGTATTTT.

The rearrangement joins TRBV30 to TRBJ1-1; 8 bases agree with TRBD1. The junction had 5 bases not matched to a gene; V was cut back by 5 bases and J by 3 bases. The length of the CDR3 is 13 residues. In germline, CDR1 is GTSNPN, CDR2 SVGIG (reference sequence). This CDR3 is CAWDRGGYTEAFF. DNA of the CDR3: TGTGCCTGGGACAGGGGCGGTTACACTGAAGCTTTCTTT.

This chain links TRBV4-2 with TRBJ2-3, with 9 bases fitting TRBD2. Germline V gene data show CDR1 as LGHNA and CDR2 as YNFKEQ. This CDR3 spans 22 amino acids. Unmatched junction bases numbered 26, after V lost 4 bases and J lost 3 bases. The CDR3 DNA reads TGTGCCAGCAGCCGCAAGCGTGCCAGCGGGGGGCCCGATTCGGTTGGGACAGATACGCAGTATTTT. It is translated as CASSRKRASGGPDSVGTDTQYF.

This clone was recorded a few times. The chain recombines TRBV28 with TRBJ1-2; 9 bases line up with TRBD1. The V gene end was trimmed by 6 bases and the J gene end by 4 bases; junction bases not matched to a gene: 9. This CDR3 is built from 15 residues. Germline lookup yields CDR1 MDHEN and CDR2 SYDVKM. The CDR3 loop is CASRRTGGAPYGYTF. The CDR3 nucleotides read TGTGCCAGCAGACGAACAGGGGGCGCACCCTATGGCTACACCTTC.

This clone has more than one count but fewer than ten. The rearrangement uses TRBV7-9 and TRBJ2-5, with D possibly matching TRBD1 (7 bases). The end of the DNA is better explained by TRBJ2-7, so the J call may be wrong. CDR1 and CDR2 from the germline V gene are SEHNR and FQNEAQ (reference sequence). The CDR3 has 15 amino acids. DNA of the CDR3: TGTGCCAGCAGCCCCCAGGGGGGAATAATTTACGAGCAGTACTTC. Its protein is CASSPQGGIIYEQYF.

This chain links TRBV14 with TRBJ2-1, with TRBD2 identical over 12 bases. Looked up from germline, CDR1 is SGHDN and CDR2 is FVKESK. The CDR3 extends over 24 amino acids. Trimming cost V 4 bases and J 0 bases; bases outside gene matches: 25. CDR3 coding DNA: TGTGCCAGCAGCCCCCTGCGGGGACTCCCACGGTCTAGCGGGAGGGCCCTCTCCTACAATGAGCAGTTCTTC. Translated: CASSPLRGLPRSSGRALSYNEQFF.

This clone was counted a single time. This rearrangement joins TRBV9 to TRBJ2-7; the match to TRBD2 covers 8 bases. Trimming at V came to 0 bases and at J to 2 bases, leaving 4 bases not matched to a gene. CDR1 is SGDLS and CDR2 is YYNGEE in the germline V gene. The CDR3 spans 15 residues. For the CDR3, the DNA is TGTGCCAGCAGCGTAGCGGTAGCGGGGCCCTACGAGCAGTACTTC. This sequence encodes CASSVAVAGPYEQYF.

The V and J genes are TRBV5-4 and TRBJ1-3; 8 nucleotides match TRBD1. The V and J ends lost 0 bases and 4 bases, in that order; junction bases with no gene match: 9. Germline-derived CDR1 and CDR2 are SGHNT and YYREEE (reference sequence). The CDR3 contains 17 residues. CDR3 amino acids: CASSLEPTGVGGNTIYF. The CDR3 nucleotides are TGTGCCAGCAGCTTGGAACCGACAGGGGTAGGGGGAAACACCATATATTTT.

V is TRBV7-2 and J is TRBJ2-7; TRBD2 agrees at 8 bases. The CDR3 has 15 residues. The ends lost 0 bases at V and 4 bases at J; junction bases unmatched: 5. Germline V gene sequence: CDR1 SGHTA, CDR2 FQGNSA. CDR3 DNA: TGTGCCAGCAGCTTAGCGCGGGGCGGGGGGTACGAGCAGTACTTC. Translated, it gives CASSLARGGGYEQYF.

The chain combines TRBV28 with TRBJ2-5; a possible D gene is TRBD1 (5 bases). CDR3 length equals 14 residues. The V and J ends lost 6 bases and 4 bases respectively, with 15 bases between them. Germline CDR1 MDHEN, CDR2 SYDVKM. The CDR3 coding sequence is TGTGCCAGCAGGTCGCCGAATAGGGGAGAGACCCAGTACTTC. Protein product: CASRSPNRGETQYF.